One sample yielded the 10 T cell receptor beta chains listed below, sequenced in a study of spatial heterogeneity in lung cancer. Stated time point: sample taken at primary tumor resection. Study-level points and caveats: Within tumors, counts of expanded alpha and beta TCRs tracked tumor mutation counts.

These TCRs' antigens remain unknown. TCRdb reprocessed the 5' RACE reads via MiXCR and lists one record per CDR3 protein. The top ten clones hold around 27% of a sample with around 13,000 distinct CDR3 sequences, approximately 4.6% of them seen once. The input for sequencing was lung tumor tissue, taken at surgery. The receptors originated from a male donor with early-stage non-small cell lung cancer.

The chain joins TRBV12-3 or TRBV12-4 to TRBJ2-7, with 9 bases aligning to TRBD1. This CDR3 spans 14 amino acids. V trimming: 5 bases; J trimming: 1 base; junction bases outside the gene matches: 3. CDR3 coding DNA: TGTGCCAGCAGTGACGGGACAGGGTCCTACGAGCAGTACTTC. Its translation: CASSDGTGSYEQYF.

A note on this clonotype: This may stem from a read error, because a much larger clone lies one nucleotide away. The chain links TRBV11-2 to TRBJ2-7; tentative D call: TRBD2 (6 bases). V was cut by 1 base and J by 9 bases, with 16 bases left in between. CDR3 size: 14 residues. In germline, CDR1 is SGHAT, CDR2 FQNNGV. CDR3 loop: CASSLVGGAHAQYF. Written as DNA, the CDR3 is TGTGCCAGCAGCTTAGTCGGGGGAGCACACGCGCAGTACTTC. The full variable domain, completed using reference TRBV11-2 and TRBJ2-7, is EAGVAQSPRYKIIEKRQSVAFWCNPISGHATLYWYQQILGQGPKLLIQFQNNGVVDDSQLPKDRFSAERLKGVDSTLKIQPAKLEDSAVYLCASSLVGGAHAQYFGPGTRLTVT.

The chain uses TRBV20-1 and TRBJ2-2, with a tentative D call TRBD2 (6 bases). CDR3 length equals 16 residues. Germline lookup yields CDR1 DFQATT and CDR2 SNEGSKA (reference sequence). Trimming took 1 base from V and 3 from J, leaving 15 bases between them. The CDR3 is CSARAGGGKDTGELFF. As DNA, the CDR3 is TGCAGTGCTAGAGCCGGTGGAGGGAAAGACACCGGGGAGCTGTTTTTT.

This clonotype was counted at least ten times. The CDR3 sequence: CASSVGASSYEQYF. CDR3 nucleotide sequence: TGTGCCAGCAGCGTAGGCGCCAGCTCCTACGAGCAGTACTTC. J is TRBJ2-7 and V is TRBV9, with D unresolved. The CDR3 runs 14 residues. V lost 0 bases and J 0 bases, leaving 7 bases between the germline ends. CDR1 and CDR2 from the germline V gene are SGDLS and YYNGEE.

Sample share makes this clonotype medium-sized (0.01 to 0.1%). The CDR3: CASTEGEGAGELFF. CDR3 coding DNA: TGTGCCAGCACTGAGGGGGAGGGCGCCGGGGAGCTGTTTTTT. The J gene is TRBJ2-2, the V gene TRBV2, with D perhaps matching TRBD2 (7 bases). The germline CDR1 and CDR2 sequences are SNHLY and FYNNEI. The CDR3 spans 14 residues. The V and J ends lost 7 bases and 6 bases respectively, with 15 bases between them.

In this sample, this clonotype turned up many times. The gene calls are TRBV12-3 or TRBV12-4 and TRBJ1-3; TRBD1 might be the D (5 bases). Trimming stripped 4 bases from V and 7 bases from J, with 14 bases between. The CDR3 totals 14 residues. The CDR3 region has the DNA TGTGCCAGCAGTTCTGGGGGGAACGTGAACACCATATATTTT. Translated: CASSSGGNVNTIYF.

This chain's CDR3 is CASRLGTGTLNEQFF. CDR3 coding DNA: TGTGCCAGCAGACTCGGGACAGGGACTCTCAATGAGCAGTTCTTC. The chain recombines TRBV7-9 with TRBJ2-1; TRBD1 matches at 9 bases. The CDR3 is made up of 15 amino acids. V lost 6 bases and J lost 6; bases outside the gene matches: 9. In germline, CDR1 is SEHNR, CDR2 FQNEAQ (reference sequence).

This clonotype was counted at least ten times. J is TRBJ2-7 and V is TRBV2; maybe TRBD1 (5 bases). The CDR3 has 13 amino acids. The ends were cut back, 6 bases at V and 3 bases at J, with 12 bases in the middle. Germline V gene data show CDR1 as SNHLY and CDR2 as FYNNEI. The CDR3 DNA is TGTGCCAGCAGCGCTCGACAGAACTACGAGCAGTACTTC. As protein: CASSARQNYEQYF.

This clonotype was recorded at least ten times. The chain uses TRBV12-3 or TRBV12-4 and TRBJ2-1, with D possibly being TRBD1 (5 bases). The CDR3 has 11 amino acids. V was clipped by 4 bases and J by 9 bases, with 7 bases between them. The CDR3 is CASSSQGEQFF. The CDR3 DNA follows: TGTGCCAGCAGTTCTCAGGGTGAGCAGTTCTTC.

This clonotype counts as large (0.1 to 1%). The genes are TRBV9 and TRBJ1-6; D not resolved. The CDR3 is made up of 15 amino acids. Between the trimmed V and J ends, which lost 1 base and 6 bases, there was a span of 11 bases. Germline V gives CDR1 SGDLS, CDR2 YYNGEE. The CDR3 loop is CASSVTPDLNSPLHF. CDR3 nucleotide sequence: TGTGCCAGCAGCGTAACCCCAGATCTTAATTCACCCCTCCACTTT.